This TCR beta chain stems from a study of T cell responses to AZD1222 COVID-19 vaccine (dated by TCRdb to about 2021). For the study in its entirety: Because spike-specific TCR depth and breadth did not differ between the two schedules, AZD1222 recipients who got a second dose at roughly 4 weeks were pooled with those who got a second dose at roughly 12 weeks. TCR sequencing covered roughly 230 trial participants: 200 to 220 given two doses of AZD1222 and 26 given two doses of MenACWY control vaccine. Trial participants were enrolled by age into 18-55, 56-69 and 70-plus year subgroups, with about 150, 27 and 61 TCR-sequenced participants respectively. Overall study outcomes, separate from this receptor: No day 14 peak-response samples were available, so repertoires were characterized only after the peak T cell response. Most participants were white British and females outnumbered males, and the authors suggested that clonal diversity may have been underestimated. In the small 56-69-year group, the increase in depth fell short of significance, most likely because of low power. After two AZD1222 doses, spike-specific TCR breadth and depth were significantly higher than at day 0 and than in MenACWY recipients. Epitopes outside the regions mutated in the B.1.351 and B.1.1.7 variants were reportedly recognized by nearly half of the unique spike-specific TCRs. Vaccine-associated CD4 TCRs spanned the whole spike protein, with dominant responses in regions 160-218 and 743-854. Conclusions about previously exposed vaccinees are limited because only six or seven AZD1222 recipients were SARS-CoV-2 seropositive at baseline.

The CDR3 regions of human TCRbeta chains were analyzed by immunosequencing. As for the original processing: Repertoire TCRs were matched against a reference library of SARS-CoV-2-specific TCRs generated with the MIRA antigen-specificity platform. Breadth was defined as the fraction of unique TCRs that were SARS-CoV-2-associated. Depth was defined as the fraction of total T cells that were SARS-CoV-2-associated. Using the MIRA data, each spike-specific TCR was mapped to the spike region that the TCR reacts to and placed in a CD4 or CD8 class. Log10-transformed breadth and depth values were compared by one-way ANOVA with Sidak's multiple comparisons tests. Sourced from immuneACCESS, this table was stored by TCRdb with only in-frame sequences that have V and J called. A share of the clones is absent; for the studies checked, an unresolved V gene accounts for under half, and the remainder has no known explanation. The V and J calls and clone size were taken over from that table, and D and trimming were inferred from the DNA. The sample records 72,000 or so clones, roughly 87% of which are singletons. Jointly, the top ten make up roughly 24% of the sample.

Taken with the paper, the label for time point translates to: baseline before first vaccination. Vaccinee samples were obtained from the UK trials COV001 and COV002, which included a single-blind randomized controlled phase 2/3 trial of AZD1222 (ChAdOx1 nCoV-19) in healthy adults. For TCRbeta chain sequencing, PBMC samples from trial participants were taken at day 0 and at day 28 after the second dose. With regard to this clone: This receptor's antigen is unknown. Base quality data are lacking; no much larger clone is found one base away.

V trim: 6 bases; J trim: 1 base; unmatched bases: 7. The CDR3 measures 16 amino acids from cysteine to phenylalanine. The retained sequence is limited to the CDR3, 48 bases, with the frame set at the first base. The germline V gene yields SNHLY for CDR1 and FYNNEI for CDR2. Here the sequenced sample was peripheral blood, taken on day 0 of AZD1222 vaccination. This sequence originates from an adult in good health. The chain uses TRBV2 and TRBJ2-2; 8 bases in the junction line up with TRBD1. The CDR3 in this case is CASSREGTGNTGELFF. In nucleotides, the sequence is TGTGCCAGCAGCCGAGAGGGGACAGGGAACACCGGGGAGCTGTTTTTT.